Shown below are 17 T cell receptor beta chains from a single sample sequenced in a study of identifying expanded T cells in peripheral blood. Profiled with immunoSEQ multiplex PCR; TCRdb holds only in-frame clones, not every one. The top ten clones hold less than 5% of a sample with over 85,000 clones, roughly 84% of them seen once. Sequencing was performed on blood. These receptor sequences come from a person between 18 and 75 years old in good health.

The CDR3 region is CASSLNWDRAYEQYF. The CDR3 nucleotides are TGTGCCAGCAGTCTTAACTGGGACAGAGCCTACGAGCAGTACTTC. The rearrangement joins TRBV7-8 to TRBJ2-7, with 7 bases that match TRBD1. The CDR3 extends over 15 amino acids. Losses at the gene ends were 6 bases for V and 2 bases for J; bases not matched to a gene: 10. Germline CDR1 reads SGHVS; CDR2 reads FQNEAQ. Full variable domain (missing parts from reference TRBV7-8 and TRBJ2-7): GAGVSQSPRYKVAKRGQDVALRCDPISGHVSLFWYQQALGQGPEFLTYFQNEAQLDKSGLPSDRFFAERPEGSVSTLKIQRTQQEDSAVYLCASSLNWDRAYEQYFGPGTRLTVT.

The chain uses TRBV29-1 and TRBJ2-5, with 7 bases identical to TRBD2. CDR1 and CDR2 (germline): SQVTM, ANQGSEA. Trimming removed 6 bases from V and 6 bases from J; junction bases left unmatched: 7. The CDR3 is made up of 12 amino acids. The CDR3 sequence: CSVRGEKKTQYF. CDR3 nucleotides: TGCAGCGTCCGGGGGGAGAAAAAGACCCAGTACTTC.

The CDR3 is CASSLEDVGAPLHF. The CDR3 DNA sequence: TGTGCCAGCAGCTTAGAAGATGTGGGTGCACCCCTCCACTTT. This chain uses TRBV7-2 with TRBJ1-6; D not resolved. The germline gives CDR1 SGHTA, CDR2 FQGNSA. The ends were cut back, 1 base at V and 11 bases at J, with 12 bases in the middle. The length of the CDR3 is 14 residues.

CDR3 bases: TGTGCCAGTTCCACTACCGACCTCGGATCTCCCTCCTACAATGAGCAGTTCTTC. Translating it yields CASSTTDLGSPSYNEQFF. The V and J genes are TRBV18 and TRBJ2-1; D gene uncertain. This CDR3 spans 18 amino acids. Trimming stripped 9 bases from V and 0 bases from J, with 24 bases between. The germline gives CDR1 KGHSH, CDR2 LQKENI.

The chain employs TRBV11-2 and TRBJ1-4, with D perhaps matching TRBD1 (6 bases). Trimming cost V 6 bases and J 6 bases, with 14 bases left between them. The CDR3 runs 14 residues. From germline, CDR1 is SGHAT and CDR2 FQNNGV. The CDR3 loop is CASRRPGQDEKLFF. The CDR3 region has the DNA TGTGCCAGCAGACGGCCGGGACAAGATGAAAAACTGTTTTTT.

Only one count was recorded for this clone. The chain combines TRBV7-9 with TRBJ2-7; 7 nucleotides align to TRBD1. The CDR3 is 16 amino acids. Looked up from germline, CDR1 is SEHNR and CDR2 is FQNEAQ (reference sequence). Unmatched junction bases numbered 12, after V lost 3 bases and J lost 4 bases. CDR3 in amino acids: CASSFLDRAPGYEQYF. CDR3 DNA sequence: TGTGCCAGCAGCTTCCTAGACAGGGCCCCAGGGTACGAGCAGTACTTC.

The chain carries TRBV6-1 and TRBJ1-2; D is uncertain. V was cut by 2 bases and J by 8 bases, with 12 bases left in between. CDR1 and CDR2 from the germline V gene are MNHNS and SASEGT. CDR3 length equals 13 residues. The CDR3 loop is CASSEHSTGGYTF. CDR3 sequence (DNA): TGTGCCAGCAGTGAACACAGCACGGGGGGCTACACCTTC.

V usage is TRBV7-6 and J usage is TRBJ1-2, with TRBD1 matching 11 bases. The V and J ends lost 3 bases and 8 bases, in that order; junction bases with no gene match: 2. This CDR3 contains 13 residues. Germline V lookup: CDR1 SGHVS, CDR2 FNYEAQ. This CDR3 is CASSLGQGEGYTF. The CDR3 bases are TGTGCCAGCAGCTTGGGACAGGGGGAGGGCTACACCTTC.

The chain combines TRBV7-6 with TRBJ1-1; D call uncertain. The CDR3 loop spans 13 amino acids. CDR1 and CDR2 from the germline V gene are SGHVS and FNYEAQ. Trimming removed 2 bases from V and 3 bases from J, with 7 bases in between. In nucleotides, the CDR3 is TGTGCCAGCAGCTTAATCAGTGACACTGAAGCTTTCTTT. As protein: CASSLISDTEAFF.

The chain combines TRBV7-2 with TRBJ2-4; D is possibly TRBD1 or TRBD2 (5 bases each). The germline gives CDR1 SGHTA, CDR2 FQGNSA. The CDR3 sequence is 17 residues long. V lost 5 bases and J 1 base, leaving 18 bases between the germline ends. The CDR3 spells CASSQREGDEAKNIQYF. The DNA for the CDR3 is TGTGCCAGCAGCCAACGGGAAGGGGATGAGGCCAAAAACATTCAGTACTTC.

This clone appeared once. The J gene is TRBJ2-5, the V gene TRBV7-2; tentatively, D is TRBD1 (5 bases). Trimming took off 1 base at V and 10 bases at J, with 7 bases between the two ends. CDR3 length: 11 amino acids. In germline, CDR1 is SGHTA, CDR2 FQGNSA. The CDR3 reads CASSLVQVQYF. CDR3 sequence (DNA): TGTGCCAGCAGCTTAGTACAGGTCCAGTACTTC.

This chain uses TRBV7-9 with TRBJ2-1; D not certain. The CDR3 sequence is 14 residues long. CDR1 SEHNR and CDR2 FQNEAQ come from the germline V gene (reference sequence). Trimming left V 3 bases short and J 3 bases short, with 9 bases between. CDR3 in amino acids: CASSFELGYNEQFF. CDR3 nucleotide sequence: TGTGCCAGCAGCTTTGAACTGGGCTACAATGAGCAGTTCTTC.

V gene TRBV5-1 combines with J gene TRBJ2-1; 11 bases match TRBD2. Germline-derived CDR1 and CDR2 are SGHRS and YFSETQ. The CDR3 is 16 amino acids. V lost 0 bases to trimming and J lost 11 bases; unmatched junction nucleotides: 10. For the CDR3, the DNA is TGCGCCAGCAGCTTGGCCGGGGCTAGCGGGGGGACCAAGCAGTTCTTC. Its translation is CASSLAGASGGTKQFF.

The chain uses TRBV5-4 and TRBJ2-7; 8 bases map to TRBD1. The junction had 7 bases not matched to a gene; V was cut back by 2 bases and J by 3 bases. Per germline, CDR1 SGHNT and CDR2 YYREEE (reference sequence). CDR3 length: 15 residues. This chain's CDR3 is CASSFYLTGDYEQYF. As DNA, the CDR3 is TGTGCCAGCAGCTTTTATTTGACAGGGGACTACGAGCAGTACTTC.

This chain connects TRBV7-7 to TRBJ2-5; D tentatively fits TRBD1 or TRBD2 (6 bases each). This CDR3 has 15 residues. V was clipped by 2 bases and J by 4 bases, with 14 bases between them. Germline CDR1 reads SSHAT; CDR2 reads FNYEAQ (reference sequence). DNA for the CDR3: TGTGCCAGCAGCTTACATGGGGGGCCGGGAGAGACCCAGTACTTC. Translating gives CASSLHGGPGETQYF.

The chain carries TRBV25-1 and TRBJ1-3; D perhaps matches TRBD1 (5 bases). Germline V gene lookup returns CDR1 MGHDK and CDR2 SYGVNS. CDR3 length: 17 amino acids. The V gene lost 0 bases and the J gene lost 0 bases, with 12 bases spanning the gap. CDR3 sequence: CASSEYFQGFSGNTIYF. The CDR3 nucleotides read TGTGCCAGCAGTGAATATTTCCAGGGCTTCTCTGGAAACACCATATATTTT.

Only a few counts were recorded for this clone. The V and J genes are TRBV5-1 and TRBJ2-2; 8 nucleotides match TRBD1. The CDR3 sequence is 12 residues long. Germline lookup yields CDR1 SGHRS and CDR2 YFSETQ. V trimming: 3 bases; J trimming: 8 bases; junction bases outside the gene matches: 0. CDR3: CASSWTGGELFF. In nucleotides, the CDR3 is TGCGCCAGCAGCTGGACAGGGGGGGAGCTGTTTTTT. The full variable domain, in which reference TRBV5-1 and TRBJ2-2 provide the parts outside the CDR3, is KAGVTQTPRYLIKTRGQQVTLSCSPISGHRSVSWYQQTPGQGLQFLFEYFSETQRNKGNFPGRFSGRQFSNSRSEMNVSTLELGDSALYLCASSWTGGELFFGEGSRLTVL.